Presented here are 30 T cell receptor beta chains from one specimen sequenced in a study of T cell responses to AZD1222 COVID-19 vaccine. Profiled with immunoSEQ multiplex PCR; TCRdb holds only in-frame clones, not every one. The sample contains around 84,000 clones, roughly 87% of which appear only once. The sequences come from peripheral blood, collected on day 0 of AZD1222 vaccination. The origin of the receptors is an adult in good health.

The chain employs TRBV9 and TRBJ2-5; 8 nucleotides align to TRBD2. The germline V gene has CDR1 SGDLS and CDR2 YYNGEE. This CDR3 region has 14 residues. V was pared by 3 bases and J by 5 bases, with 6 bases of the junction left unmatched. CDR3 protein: CASSGSGRGETQYF. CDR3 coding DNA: TGTGCCAGCAGCGGGTCCGGGAGGGGGGAGACCCAGTACTTC.

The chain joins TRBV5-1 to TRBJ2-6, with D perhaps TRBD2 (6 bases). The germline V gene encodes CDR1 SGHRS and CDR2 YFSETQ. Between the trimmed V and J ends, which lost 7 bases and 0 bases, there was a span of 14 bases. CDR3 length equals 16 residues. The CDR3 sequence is CASCIDGSSGANVLTF. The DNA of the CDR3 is TGCGCCAGCTGTATTGACGGGAGCTCTGGGGCCAACGTCCTGACTTTC.

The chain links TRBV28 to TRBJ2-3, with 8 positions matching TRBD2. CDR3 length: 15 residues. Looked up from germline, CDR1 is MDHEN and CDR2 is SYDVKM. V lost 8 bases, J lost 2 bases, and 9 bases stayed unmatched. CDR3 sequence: CASHIAGLFTDTQYF. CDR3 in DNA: TGTGCCAGCCACATAGCGGGATTGTTCACAGATACGCAGTATTTT.

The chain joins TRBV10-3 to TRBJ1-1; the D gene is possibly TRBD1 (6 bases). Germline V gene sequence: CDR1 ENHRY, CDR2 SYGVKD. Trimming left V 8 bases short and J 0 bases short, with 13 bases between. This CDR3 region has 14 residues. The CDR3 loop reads CAIGGGHLNTEAFF. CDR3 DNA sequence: TGTGCCATCGGCGGGGGACACTTGAACACTGAAGCTTTCTTT.

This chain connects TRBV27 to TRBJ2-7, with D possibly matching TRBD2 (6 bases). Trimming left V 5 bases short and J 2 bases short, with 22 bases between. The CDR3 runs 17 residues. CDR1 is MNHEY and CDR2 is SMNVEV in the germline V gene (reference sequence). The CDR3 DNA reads TGTGCCAGCAGTCCCGGGGGTTTGGCCATCAGGGCCTACGAGCAGTACTTC. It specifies CASSPGGLAIRAYEQYF.

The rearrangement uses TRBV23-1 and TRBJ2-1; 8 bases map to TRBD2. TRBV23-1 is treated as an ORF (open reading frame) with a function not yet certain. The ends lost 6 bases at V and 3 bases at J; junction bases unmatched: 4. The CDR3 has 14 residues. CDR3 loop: CASRRAGDYNEQFF. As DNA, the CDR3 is TGCGCCAGCAGGCGAGCGGGAGACTACAATGAGCAGTTCTTC.

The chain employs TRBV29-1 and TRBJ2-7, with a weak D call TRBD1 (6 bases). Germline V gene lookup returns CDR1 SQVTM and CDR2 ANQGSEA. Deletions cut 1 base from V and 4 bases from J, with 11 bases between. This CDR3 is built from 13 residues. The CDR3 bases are TGCAGCGTTGAAGGGGGGCCGGATTACGAGCAGTACTTC. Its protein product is CSVEGGPDYEQYF.

The CDR3 DNA follows: TGTGCCAGCAGCGAGGACATTAACTATGGCTACACCTTC. This translates into CASSEDINYGYTF. The genes are TRBV9 and TRBJ1-2, with TRBD1 as a possible D gene (5 bases). This CDR3 has 13 amino acids. Germline V gene lookup returns CDR1 SGDLS and CDR2 YYNGEE. The V and J ends lost 3 bases and 1 base respectively, with 7 bases between them.

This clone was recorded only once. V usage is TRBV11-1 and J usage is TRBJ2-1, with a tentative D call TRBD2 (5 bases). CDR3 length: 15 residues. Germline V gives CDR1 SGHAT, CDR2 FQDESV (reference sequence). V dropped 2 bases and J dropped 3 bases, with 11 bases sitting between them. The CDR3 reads CASSLTSPSYNEQFF. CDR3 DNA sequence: TGTGCCAGCAGCTTAACTAGTCCCAGCTACAATGAGCAGTTCTTC.

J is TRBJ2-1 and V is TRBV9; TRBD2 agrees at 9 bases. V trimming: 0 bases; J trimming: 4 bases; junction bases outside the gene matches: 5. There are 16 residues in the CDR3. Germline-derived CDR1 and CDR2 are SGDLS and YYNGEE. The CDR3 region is CASSVDSGSQYNEQFF. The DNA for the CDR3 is TGTGCCAGCAGCGTAGATAGCGGGAGTCAGTACAATGAGCAGTTCTTC.

CDR3 nucleotide sequence: TGCGCCAGCAGCTTCTCGTCTGCTAACTATGGCTACACCTTC. It yields the protein CASSFSSANYGYTF. The V and J genes are TRBV5-1 and TRBJ1-2; D gene ambiguous. This CDR3 has 14 amino acids. With 2 bases removed from V and 0 bases from J, the gap between germline ends came to 8 bases. CDR1 and CDR2 from the germline V gene are SGHRS and YFSETQ.

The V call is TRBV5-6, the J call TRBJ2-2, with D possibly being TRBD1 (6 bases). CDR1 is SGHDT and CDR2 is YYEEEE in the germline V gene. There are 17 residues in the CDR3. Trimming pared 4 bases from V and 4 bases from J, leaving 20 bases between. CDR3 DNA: TGTGCCAGCAGCCCGCCACAGGGAGCCAGAAGCACCGGGGAGCTGTTTTTT. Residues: CASSPPQGARSTGELFF.

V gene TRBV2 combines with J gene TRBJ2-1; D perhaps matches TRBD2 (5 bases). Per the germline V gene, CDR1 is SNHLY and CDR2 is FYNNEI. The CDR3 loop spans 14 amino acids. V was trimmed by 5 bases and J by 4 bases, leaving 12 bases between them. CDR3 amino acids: CASSILREYNEQFF. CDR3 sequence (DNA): TGTGCCAGCAGTATCCTAAGGGAGTACAATGAGCAGTTCTTC.

DNA for the CDR3: TGCGCCAGCAGCTTGATCGGCCCCGGGGAGCTGTTTTTT. This sequence encodes CASSLIGPGELFF. V and J are TRBV5-1 and TRBJ2-2, with D unclear. Germline V gene data show CDR1 as SGHRS and CDR2 as YFSETQ. The CDR3 extends over 13 amino acids. Trimming took 1 base from V and 6 from J, leaving 7 bases between them.

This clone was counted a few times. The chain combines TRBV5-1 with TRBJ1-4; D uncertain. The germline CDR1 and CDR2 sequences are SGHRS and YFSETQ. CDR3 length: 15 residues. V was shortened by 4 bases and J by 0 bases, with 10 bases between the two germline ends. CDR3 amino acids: CASSPEPSTNEKLFF. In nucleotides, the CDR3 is TGCGCCAGCAGCCCCGAACCATCAACTAATGAAAAACTGTTTTTT.

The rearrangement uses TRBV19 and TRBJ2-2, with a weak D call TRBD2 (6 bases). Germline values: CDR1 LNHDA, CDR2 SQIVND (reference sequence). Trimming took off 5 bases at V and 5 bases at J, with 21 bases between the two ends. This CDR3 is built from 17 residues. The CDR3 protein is CASSPPYNGRVTGELFF. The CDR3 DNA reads TGTGCCAGTAGTCCCCCTTATAACGGGAGAGTGACCGGGGAGCTGTTTTTT.

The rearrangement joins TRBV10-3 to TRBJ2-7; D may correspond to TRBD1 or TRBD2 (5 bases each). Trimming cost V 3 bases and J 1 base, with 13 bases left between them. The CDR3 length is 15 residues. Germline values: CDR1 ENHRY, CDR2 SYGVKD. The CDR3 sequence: CAISDPTAVSYEQYF. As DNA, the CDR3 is TGTGCCATCAGTGACCCGACAGCGGTTTCCTACGAGCAGTACTTC.

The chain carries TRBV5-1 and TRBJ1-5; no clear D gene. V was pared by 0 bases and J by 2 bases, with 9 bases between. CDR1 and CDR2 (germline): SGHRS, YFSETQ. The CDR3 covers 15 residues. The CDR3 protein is CASSLESGGNQPQHF. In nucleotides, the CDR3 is TGCGCCAGCAGCTTGGAGTCGGGAGGCAATCAGCCCCAGCATTTT. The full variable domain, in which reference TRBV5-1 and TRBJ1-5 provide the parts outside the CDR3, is KAGVTQTPRYLIKTRGQQVTLSCSPISGHRSVSWYQQTPGQGLQFLFEYFSETQRNKGNFPGRFSGRQFSNSRSEMNVSTLELGDSALYLCASSLESGGNQPQHFGDGTRLSIL.

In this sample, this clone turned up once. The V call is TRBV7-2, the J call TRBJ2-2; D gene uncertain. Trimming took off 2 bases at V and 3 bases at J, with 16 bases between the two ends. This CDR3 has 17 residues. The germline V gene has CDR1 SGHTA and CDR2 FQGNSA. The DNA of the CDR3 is TGTGCCAGCAGCTTAAGGTTCCCCGGTGGGTACACCGGGGAGCTGTTTTTT. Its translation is CASSLRFPGGYTGELFF.

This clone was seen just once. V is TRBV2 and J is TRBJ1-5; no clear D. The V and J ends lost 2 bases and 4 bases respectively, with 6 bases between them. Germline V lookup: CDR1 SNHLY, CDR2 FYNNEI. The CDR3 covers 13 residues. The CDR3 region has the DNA TGTGCCAGCAGTGAAATGGGTAATCAGCCCCAGCATTTT. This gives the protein CASSEMGNQPQHF.

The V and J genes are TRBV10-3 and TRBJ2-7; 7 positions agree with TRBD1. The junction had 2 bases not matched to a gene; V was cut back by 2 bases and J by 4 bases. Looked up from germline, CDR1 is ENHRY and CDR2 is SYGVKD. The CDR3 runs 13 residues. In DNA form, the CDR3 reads TGTGCCATCAGTGAGGACAGGGCGTACGAGCAGTACTTC. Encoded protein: CAISEDRAYEQYF.

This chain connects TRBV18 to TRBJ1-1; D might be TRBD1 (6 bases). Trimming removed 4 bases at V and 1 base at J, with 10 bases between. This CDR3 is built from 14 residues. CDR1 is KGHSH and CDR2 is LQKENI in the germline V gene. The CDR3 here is CASSLETGNTEAFF. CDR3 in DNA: TGTGCCAGCTCACTAGAGACAGGGAACACTGAAGCTTTCTTT.

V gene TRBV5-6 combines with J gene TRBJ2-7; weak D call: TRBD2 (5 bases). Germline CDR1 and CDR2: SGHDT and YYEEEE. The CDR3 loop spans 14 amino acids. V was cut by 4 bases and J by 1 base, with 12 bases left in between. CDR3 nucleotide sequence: TGTGCCAGCAGCCTAGGAGGACTTTCCTACGAGCAGTACTTC. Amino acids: CASSLGGLSYEQYF. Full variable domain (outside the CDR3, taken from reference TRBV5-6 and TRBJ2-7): DAGVTQSPTHLIKTRGQQVTLRCSPKSGHDTVSWYQQALGQGPQFIFQYYEEEERQRGNFPDRFSGHQFPNYSSELNVNALLLGDSALYLCASSLGGLSYEQYFGPGTRLTVT.

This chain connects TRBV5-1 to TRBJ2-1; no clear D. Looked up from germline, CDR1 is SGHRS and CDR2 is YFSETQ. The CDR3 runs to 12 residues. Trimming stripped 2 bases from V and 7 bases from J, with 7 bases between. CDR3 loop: CASSLSRNEQFF. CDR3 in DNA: TGCGCCAGCAGCTTATCACGGAATGAGCAGTTCTTC. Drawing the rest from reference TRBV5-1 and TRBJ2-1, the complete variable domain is KAGVTQTPRYLIKTRGQQVTLSCSPISGHRSVSWYQQTPGQGLQFLFEYFSETQRNKGNFPGRFSGRQFSNSRSEMNVSTLELGDSALYLCASSLSRNEQFFGPGTRLTVL.

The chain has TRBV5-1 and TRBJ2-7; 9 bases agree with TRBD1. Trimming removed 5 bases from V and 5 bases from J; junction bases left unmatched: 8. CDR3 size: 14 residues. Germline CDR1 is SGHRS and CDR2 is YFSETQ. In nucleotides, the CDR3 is TGCGCCAGCAGGAACGGGACAGGGTTTAACGAGCAGTACTTC. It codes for CASRNGTGFNEQYF.

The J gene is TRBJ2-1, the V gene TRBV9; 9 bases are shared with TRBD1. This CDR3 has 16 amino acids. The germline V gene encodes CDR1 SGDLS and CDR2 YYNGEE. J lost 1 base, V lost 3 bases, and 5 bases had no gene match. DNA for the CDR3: TGTGCCAGCAGCGCAGCCGGGACAGGGTCCTACAATGAGCAGTTCTTC. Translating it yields CASSAAGTGSYNEQFF.

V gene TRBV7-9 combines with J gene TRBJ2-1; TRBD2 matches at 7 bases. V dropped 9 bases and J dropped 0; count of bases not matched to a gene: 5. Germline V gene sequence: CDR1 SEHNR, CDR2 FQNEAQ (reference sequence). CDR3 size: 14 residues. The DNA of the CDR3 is TGTGCCAGTTCAGCGGGGAGCTCCTACAATGAGCAGTTCTTC. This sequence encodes CASSAGSSYNEQFF.

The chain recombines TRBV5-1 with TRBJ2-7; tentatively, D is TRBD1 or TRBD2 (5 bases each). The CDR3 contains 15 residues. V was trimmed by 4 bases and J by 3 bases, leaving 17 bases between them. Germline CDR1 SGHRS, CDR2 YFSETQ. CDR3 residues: CASSQTGTVLYEQYF. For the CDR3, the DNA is TGCGCCAGCAGCCAGACCGGGACGGTTCTCTACGAGCAGTACTTC.

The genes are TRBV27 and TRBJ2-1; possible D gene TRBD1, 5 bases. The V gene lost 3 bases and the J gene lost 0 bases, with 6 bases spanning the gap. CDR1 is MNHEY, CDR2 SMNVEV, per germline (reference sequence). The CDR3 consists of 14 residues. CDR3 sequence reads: CASSFRDSYNEQFF. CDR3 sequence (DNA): TGTGCCAGCAGTTTCAGGGACTCCTACAATGAGCAGTTCTTC.

CDR3 DNA: TGTGCCAGCTCACCAGGGGCCGCAGCAGCCGGGGAGCTGTTTTTT. Encoded protein: CASSPGAAAAGELFF. The chain joins TRBV18 to TRBJ2-2, with a weak D call TRBD1 (5 bases). V was cut by 2 bases and J by 6 bases, with 13 bases left in between. The germline CDR1 and CDR2 sequences are KGHSH and LQKENI. This CDR3 spans 15 amino acids.